A selection of T cell receptor beta chains follows, all from one sample in a study of metastatic and nonmetastatic thyroid tumors. TCRdb reassembled clones from the PCR reads with MiXCR. The repertoire consists of around 61,000 clones, with 30% occurring once and the leading ten covering 15% to 20%. Sequenced input: blood. Source of these receptors: a female donor with papillary thyroid cancer or a benign thyroid nodule (not recorded which). Some clones in this sample may be carry-over from other donors' samples. CDR3s include the opening cysteine and the closing phenylalanine or tryptophan. D genes are given only for firm matches. Some rows mark clone size as missing; the rest say once, few, many or name a class of expanded clone.

d_gene: .; v_gene: TRBV28; j_gene: TRBJ2-7; abundance: .; CDR3aa: CASSSSGRPYEQYF; CDR3nt: TGTGCCAGCAGTTCCTCCGGGCGGCCCTACGAGCAGTACTTC
d_gene: .; v_gene: TRBV27; j_gene: TRBJ1-1; abundance: .; CDR3aa: CASSSSGRAEAFF; CDR3nt: TGTGCCAGTTCGTCCTCAGGGAGGGCTGAAGCTTTCTTT
d_gene: .; v_gene: TRBV12-3/TRBV12-4; j_gene: TRBJ2-2; abundance: few; CDR3aa: CASSGGLPNTGELFF; CDR3nt: TGTGCCAGTAGCGGAGGTTTGCCGAACACCGGGGAGCTGTTTTTT
d_gene: .; v_gene: TRBV19; j_gene: TRBJ2-1; abundance: few; CDR3aa: CASSIDSIQFF; CDR3nt: TGTGCCAGTAGTATAGATTCCATCCAGTTCTTC
d_gene: .; v_gene: TRBV29-1; j_gene: TRBJ1-1; abundance: many; CDR3aa: CSVDVGLNTEAFF; CDR3nt: TGCAGCGTTGATGTCGGTCTGAACACTGAAGCTTTCTTT
d_gene: .; v_gene: TRBV12-3/TRBV12-4; j_gene: TRBJ1-4; abundance: .; CDR3aa: CASSPRHGGRSLNEKLFF; CDR3nt: TGTGCCAGCAGTCCGAGGCATGGGGGGCGATCCTTAAATGAAAAACTGTTTTTT
d_gene: .; v_gene: TRBV12-3/TRBV12-4; j_gene: TRBJ2-7; abundance: few; CDR3aa: CASSGRDGPYEQYF; CDR3nt: TGTGCCAGCAGCGGACGGGACGGACCCTACGAGCAGTACTTC
d_gene: .; v_gene: TRBV2; j_gene: TRBJ2-7; abundance: many; CDR3aa: CASSGTSYEQYF; CDR3nt: TGTGCCAGCAGTGGGACCTCCTACGAGCAGTACTTC
d_gene: TRBD1; v_gene: TRBV12-3/TRBV12-4; j_gene: TRBJ1-1; abundance: few; CDR3aa: CASSLTGEKTEAFF; CDR3nt: TGTGCCAGCAGTTTAACAGGGGAGAAGACTGAAGCTTTCTTT
d_gene: .; v_gene: TRBV6-4; j_gene: TRBJ2-3; abundance: few; CDR3aa: CASSSGYSDTQYF; CDR3nt: TGTGCCAGCAGTAGCGGCTATTCAGATACGCAGTATTTT
d_gene: .; v_gene: TRBV2; j_gene: TRBJ2-2; abundance: few; CDR3aa: CASSESYGELFF; CDR3nt: TGTGCCAGCAGTGAATCGTATGGGGAGCTGTTTTTT
d_gene: .; v_gene: TRBV5-1; j_gene: TRBJ2-3; abundance: .; CDR3aa: CASSWRASSTDTQYF; CDR3nt: TGCGCCAGCAGCTGGAGGGCTTCTAGCACAGATACGCAGTATTTT
d_gene: .; v_gene: TRBV6-1; j_gene: TRBJ2-5; abundance: .; CDR3aa: CASSGVEETQYF; CDR3nt: TGTGCCAGCAGTGGGGTGGAAGAGACCCAGTACTTC
d_gene: TRBD1; v_gene: TRBV11-2; j_gene: TRBJ1-2; abundance: .; CDR3aa: CASSRGLQGKGSGYTF; CDR3nt: TGTGCCAGCAGCAGGGGGCTACAGGGTAAAGGATCTGGCTACACCTTC
d_gene: TRBD2; v_gene: TRBV13; j_gene: TRBJ2-7; abundance: .; CDR3aa: CASSLLTGLADYEQYF; CDR3nt: TGTGCCAGCAGCCTCCTCACGGGACTAGCGGACTACGAGCAGTACTTC
d_gene: .; v_gene: TRBV2; j_gene: TRBJ2-1; abundance: medium-sized; CDR3aa: CASRDRVVYNEQFF; CDR3nt: TGTGCCAGCAGGGACCGGGTCGTATACAATGAGCAGTTCTTC
d_gene: TRBD2; v_gene: TRBV28; j_gene: TRBJ2-1; abundance: .; CDR3aa: CASSLYGGRDHNEQFF; CDR3nt: TGTGCCAGCAGTTTATACGGCGGGAGGGACCACAATGAGCAGTTCTTC
d_gene: .; v_gene: TRBV28; j_gene: TRBJ2-1; abundance: .; CDR3aa: CASSITGTTYNEQFF; CDR3nt: TGTGCCAGCAGCATAACAGGGACGACCTACAATGAGCAGTTCTTC
d_gene: .; v_gene: TRBV10-3; j_gene: TRBJ2-2; abundance: .; CDR3aa: CAISESFRGRDTGELFF; CDR3nt: TGTGCCATCAGTGAGTCTTTTAGGGGCCGGGACACCGGGGAGCTGTTTTTT
d_gene: TRBD2; v_gene: TRBV5-4; j_gene: TRBJ2-1; abundance: many; CDR3aa: CASSLGGTRGEQFF; CDR3nt: TGTGCCAGCAGCTTAGGAGGGACTAGGGGTGAGCAGTTCTTC
d_gene: .; v_gene: TRBV12-3/TRBV12-4; j_gene: TRBJ1-2; abundance: .; CDR3aa: CASRSPGATYGYTF; CDR3nt: TGTGCCAGCAGGAGTCCGGGGGCAACCTATGGCTACACCTTC
d_gene: TRBD1; v_gene: TRBV19; j_gene: TRBJ1-2; abundance: .; CDR3aa: CASSNRGGYTF; CDR3nt: TGTGCCAGTAGCAACAGGGGAGGCTACACCTTC
d_gene: TRBD1; v_gene: TRBV7-8; j_gene: TRBJ2-7; abundance: .; CDR3aa: CASSLGGPTGVGQYF; CDR3nt: TGTGCCAGCAGCTTAGGGGGCCCAACAGGGGTCGGGCAGTACTTC
d_gene: .; v_gene: TRBV6-1; j_gene: TRBJ1-3; abundance: .; CDR3aa: CASSESPGTGNTIYF; CDR3nt: TGTGCCAGCAGTGAGAGCCCAGGGACGGGAAACACCATATATTTT
d_gene: .; v_gene: TRBV12-3/TRBV12-4; j_gene: TRBJ1-2; abundance: few; CDR3aa: CASRYWEAGGYTF; CDR3nt: TGTGCCAGCAGGTACTGGGAGGCTGGCGGCTACACCTTC
d_gene: TRBD1; v_gene: TRBV5-1; j_gene: TRBJ2-3; abundance: .; CDR3aa: CASSLTGGRGDTQYF; CDR3nt: TGCGCCAGCAGCTTAACAGGGGGCAGGGGAGATACGCAGTATTTT
d_gene: .; v_gene: TRBV9; j_gene: TRBJ1-1; abundance: many; CDR3aa: CASARGVGTEAFF; CDR3nt: TGTGCCAGCGCACGGGGGGTCGGGACTGAAGCTTTCTTT
d_gene: TRBD1; v_gene: TRBV11-1; j_gene: TRBJ2-3; abundance: .; CDR3aa: CANSGRGFRTDTQYF; CDR3nt: TGTGCCAACAGCGGCAGGGGGTTTCGCACAGATACGCAGTATTTT
d_gene: TRBD2; v_gene: TRBV20-1; j_gene: TRBJ2-2; abundance: once; CDR3aa: CSARDRSGGNTGELFF; CDR3nt: TGCAGTGCTAGAGATAGGAGCGGGGGGAACACCGGGGAGCTGTTTTTT